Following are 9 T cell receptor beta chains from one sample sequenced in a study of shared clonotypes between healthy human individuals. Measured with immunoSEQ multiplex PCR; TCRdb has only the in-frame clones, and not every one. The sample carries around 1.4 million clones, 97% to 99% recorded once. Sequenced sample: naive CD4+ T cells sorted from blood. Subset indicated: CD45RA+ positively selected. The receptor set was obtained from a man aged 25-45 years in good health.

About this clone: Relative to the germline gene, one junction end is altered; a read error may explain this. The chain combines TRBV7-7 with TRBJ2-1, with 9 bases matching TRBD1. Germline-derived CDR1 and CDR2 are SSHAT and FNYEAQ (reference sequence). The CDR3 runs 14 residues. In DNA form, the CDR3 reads TGTGCTAGCAGCTCCGGACAGGGGAACAATGAGCAGTTCTTC. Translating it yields CASSSGQGNNEQFF.

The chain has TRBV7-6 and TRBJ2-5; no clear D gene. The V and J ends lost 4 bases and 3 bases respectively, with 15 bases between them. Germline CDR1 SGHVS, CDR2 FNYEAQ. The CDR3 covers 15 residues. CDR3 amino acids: CASSSLDRRKETQYF. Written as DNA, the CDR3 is TGTGCCAGCAGCTCCCTGGATCGACGGAAAGAGACCCAGTACTTC.

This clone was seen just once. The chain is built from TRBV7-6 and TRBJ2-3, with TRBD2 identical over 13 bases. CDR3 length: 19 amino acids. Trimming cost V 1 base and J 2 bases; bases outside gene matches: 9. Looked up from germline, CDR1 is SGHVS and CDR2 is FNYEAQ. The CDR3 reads CASSLEGLGLAGFTDTQYF. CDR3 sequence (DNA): TGTGCCAGCAGCTTAGAAGGGTTGGGACTAGCGGGGTTCACAGATACGCAGTATTTT.

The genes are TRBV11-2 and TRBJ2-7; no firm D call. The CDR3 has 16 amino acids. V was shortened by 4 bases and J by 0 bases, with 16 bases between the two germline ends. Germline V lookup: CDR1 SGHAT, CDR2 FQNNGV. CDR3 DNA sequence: TGTGCCAGCAGCTCTCTCTCGTGGCGACACTCCTACGAGCAGTACTTC. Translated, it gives CASSSLSWRHSYEQYF.

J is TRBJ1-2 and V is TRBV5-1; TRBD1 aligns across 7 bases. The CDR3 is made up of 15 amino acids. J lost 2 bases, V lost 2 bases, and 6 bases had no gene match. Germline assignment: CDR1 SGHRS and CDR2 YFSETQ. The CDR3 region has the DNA TGCGCCAGCAGCTTACAGGGGAATGAGAACTATGGCTACACCTTC. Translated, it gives CASSLQGNENYGYTF.

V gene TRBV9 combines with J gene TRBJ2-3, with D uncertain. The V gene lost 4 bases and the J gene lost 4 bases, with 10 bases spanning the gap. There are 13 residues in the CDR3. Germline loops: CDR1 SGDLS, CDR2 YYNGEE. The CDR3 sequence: CASSSIPSDTQYF. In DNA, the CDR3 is TGTGCCAGCAGCAGTATTCCATCAGATACGCAGTATTTT.

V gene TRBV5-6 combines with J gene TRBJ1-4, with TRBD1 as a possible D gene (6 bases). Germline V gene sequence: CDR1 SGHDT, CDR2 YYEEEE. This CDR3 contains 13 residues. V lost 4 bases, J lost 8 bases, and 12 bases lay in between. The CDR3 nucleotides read TGTGCCAGCAGCCGAAACAGGGTAGAAAAACTGTTTTTT. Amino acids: CASSRNRVEKLFF.

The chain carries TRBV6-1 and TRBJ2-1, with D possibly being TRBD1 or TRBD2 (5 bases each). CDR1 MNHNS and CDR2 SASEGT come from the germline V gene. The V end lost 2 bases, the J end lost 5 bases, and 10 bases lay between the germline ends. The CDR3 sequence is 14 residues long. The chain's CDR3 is CASSETVGDNEQFF. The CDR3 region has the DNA TGTGCCAGCAGTGAAACCGTGGGGGACAATGAGCAGTTCTTC.

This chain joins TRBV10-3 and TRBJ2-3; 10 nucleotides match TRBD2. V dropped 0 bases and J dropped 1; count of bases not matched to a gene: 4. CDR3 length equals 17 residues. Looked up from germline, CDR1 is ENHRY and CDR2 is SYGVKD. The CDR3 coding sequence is TGTGCCATCAGTGAGTCGAAAGCGGGAGGGGGCACAGATACGCAGTATTTT. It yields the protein CAISESKAGGGTDTQYF.